This TCR beta chain was sequenced in a study of cytomegalovirus exposure and HLA in healthy donors. This PCR relied on a set of 60 Vbeta primers and 13 Jbeta primers. Clones were sequenced by immunoSEQ multiplex PCR, and TCRdb holds only the in-frame ones, with some missing. The table has roughly 80,000 clones, over 60% seen once. Trimming removed 7 bases from V and 0 bases from J, with 13 bases in between. The CDR3 contains 15 residues. Germline CDR1 is LNHNV and CDR2 is YYDKDF (reference sequence). The chain employs TRBV15 and TRBJ1-5, with D perhaps matching TRBD1 (5 bases). This clonotype was sampled from a male donor in good health and CMV-seronegative. The material sequenced was PBMCs. The CDR3 DNA follows: TGTGCCACCAACCTGGACATTCATAGCAATCAGCCCCAGCATTTT. Encoded protein: CATNLDIHSNQPQHF.